The entry below gives a single T cell receptor (beta chain) sequence along with its context. Which antigen it targets is not known. Per-base quality was not reported, and no clone a single base away is much larger than it. The data belong to a study of T cell changes during pregnancy in multiple sclerosis (dated by TCRdb to about 2019). Looking at the study overall: Changes in the T cell repertoire over the course of pregnancy were examined in this study in women with multiple sclerosis.

The protocol used for the library was the immunoSEQ multiplex PCR assay. The table was pulled from immuneACCESS by TCRdb, which kept in-frame rearrangements only. Such tables lose some clones; where checked, under half of the loss comes from unresolved V genes, and the rest has no known cause. This sample lists around 21,000 clones; around 85% were detected once. The top ten constitute around 21% of the sample. The input for sequencing was CD8+ T cells from peripheral blood mononuclear cells, taken after pregnancy. This clonotype originated in a female donor in good health, enrolled as a control in a pregnancy study.

The DNA is as follows: TGTGCCAGCAGTGGCGGAATGTCCTACGAGCAGTACTTC. Translated, it gives CASSGGMSYEQYF. The chain joins TRBV25-1 to TRBJ2-7; no D segment can be confidently identified. V and J are truncated by 4 bases and 1 base respectively, leaving an intervening sequence of 8 bases. CDR1 and CDR2 are read off the germline V gene as MGHDK and SYGVNS. Its CDR3 holds 13 amino acids, cysteine through phenylalanine. Only the CDR3 DNA is retained, 39 bases long and in frame from the first base.